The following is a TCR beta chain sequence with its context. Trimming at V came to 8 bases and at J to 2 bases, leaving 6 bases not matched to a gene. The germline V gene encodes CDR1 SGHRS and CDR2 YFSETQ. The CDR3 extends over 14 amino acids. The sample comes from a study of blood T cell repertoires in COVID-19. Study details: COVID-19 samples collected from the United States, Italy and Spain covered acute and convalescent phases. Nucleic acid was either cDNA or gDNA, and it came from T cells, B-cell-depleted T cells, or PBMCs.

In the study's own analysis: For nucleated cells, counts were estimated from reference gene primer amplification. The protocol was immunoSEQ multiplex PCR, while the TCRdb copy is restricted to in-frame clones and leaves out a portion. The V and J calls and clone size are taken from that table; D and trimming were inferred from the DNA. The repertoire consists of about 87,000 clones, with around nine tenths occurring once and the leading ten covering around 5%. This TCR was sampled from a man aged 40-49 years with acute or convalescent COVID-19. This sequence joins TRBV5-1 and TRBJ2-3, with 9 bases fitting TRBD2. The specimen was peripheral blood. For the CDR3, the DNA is TGCGCCAGTCGCGGGGGGGCCCACACAGATACGCAGTATTTT. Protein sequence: CASRGGAHTDTQYF.